A selection of T cell receptor beta chains follows, all from one sample in a study of blood T cell repertoires in COVID-19. Assay: immunoSEQ multiplex PCR; the TCRdb copy retains only in-frame clones and omits some. The table includes some 200,000 clones, about four fifths detected once. Sequenced: PBMCs or T cells enriched from blood (not recorded which). The receptors originated from a man aged 35 to 55 who had recovered from COVID-19. The CDR3 runs from the conserved cysteine through the conserved F or W. Each record gives: J gene, V gene, CDR3 protein.

J: TRBJ2-4
V: TRBV9
CDR3: CASSGSLAEFPYF

J: TRBJ1-2
V: TRBV28
CDR3: CAIQGAPGYTF

J: TRBJ1-2
V: TRBV6-4
CDR3: CASRLPLEKGYTF

J: TRBJ1-2
V: TRBV5-6
CDR3: CASSYPQGAEGYTF

J: TRBJ2-7
V: TRBV28
CDR3: CASRQTGGGYEQYF

J: TRBJ1-4
V: TRBV4-2
CDR3: CASSQFGPGTNEKLFF

J: TRBJ1-2
V: TRBV29-1
CDR3: CSVRQVYGYTF

J: TRBJ1-2
V: TRBV5-6
CDR3: CASSLWGTGVLGYGYTF

J: TRBJ1-2
V: TRBV7-3
CDR3: CASSAGQGEGYTF

J: TRBJ2-6
V: TRBV6-6
CDR3: CASSPGTGTYSSGANVLTF

J: TRBJ2-1
V: TRBV19
CDR3: CASSPLPQTAGGPQEQFF

J: TRBJ1-2
V: TRBV4-2
CDR3: CASSQTTGTYGYTF

J: TRBJ2-1
V: TRBV28
CDR3: CASSSRDRGNEQFF

J: TRBJ2-7
V: TRBV7-2
CDR3: CASSLFGSEYEQYF

J: TRBJ1-1
V: TRBV29-1
CDR3: CSVEAAQGTEAFF

J: TRBJ1-4
V: TRBV7-8
CDR3: CASSQWVGEKLFF

J: TRBJ2-7
V: TRBV21-1
CDR3: CASSNSPTGSSYEQYF

J: TRBJ1-2
V: TRBV10-3
CDR3: CASLPGLGIDGYTF

J: TRBJ2-1
V: TRBV7-3
CDR3: CASSSVTSIGNEQFF

J: TRBJ1-4
V: TRBV6-5
CDR3: CASSMTGNEKLFF

J: TRBJ2-1
V: TRBV5-1
CDR3: CASSLVLANNEQFF

J: TRBJ1-1
V: TRBV28
CDR3: CASSLPGLLEAFF

J: TRBJ1-1
V: TRBV10-3
CDR3: CAISDRGQNTEAFF

J: TRBJ1-2
V: TRBV25-1
CDR3: CASSPRTGGQYGYTF

J: TRBJ2-5
V: TRBV6-5
CDR3: CASSYSGRDFDTQYF

J: TRBJ2-3
V: TRBV4-2
CDR3: CASSQEGGGGTAYDTQYF

J: TRBJ2-7
V: TRBV9
CDR3: CASSVAGGLSEQYF

J: TRBJ1-4
V: TRBV4-1
CDR3: CASSQRDRENEKLFF

J: TRBJ2-2
V: TRBV5-8
CDR3: CASSLQGVRELFF

J: TRBJ2-7
V: TRBV28
CDR3: CASSYGRVGYEQYF

J: TRBJ1-5
V: TRBV6-6
CDR3: CASSLGGARGNQPQHF

J: TRBJ2-5
V: TRBV11-2
CDR3: CASSLTRETQYF

J: TRBJ2-7
V: TRBV28
CDR3: CASSSSGGVTYEQYF